These 32 T cell receptor beta chains came from one sample sequenced in a study of T cell repertoires in cytomegalovirus infection. TCRdb reanalysed the reads using MiXCR and keeps one entry per CDR3 protein. Of under 150,000 distinct CDR3 sequences in the sample, 7.5% to 9% were seen once. Source material: PBMCs. These receptors came from a human donor in good health (CMV status not recorded). Some clones in this sample may be carry-over from other donors' samples.

This clonotype was observed at least ten times. The V and J genes are TRBV20-1 and TRBJ2-5; no reliable D call. CDR3 length equals 13 residues. Germline V lookup: CDR1 DFQATT, CDR2 SNEGSKA (reference sequence). V lost 1 base and J lost 0, with 6 bases in between. This CDR3 reads CSARGVDQETQYF. CDR3 coding DNA: TGCAGTGCTAGAGGGGTGGACCAAGAGACCCAGTACTTC.

This clonotype occurred many times. The chain links TRBV10-3 to TRBJ2-5; D possibly matches TRBD1 or TRBD2 (5 bases each). Germline CDR1 ENHRY, CDR2 SYGVKD. The CDR3 is 15 amino acids. V lost 0 bases to trimming and J lost 4 bases, with 12 bases between them. Here the CDR3 reads CAISESDTRAETQYF. The CDR3 coding sequence is TGTGCCATCAGTGAGTCGGACACGAGGGCAGAGACCCAGTACTTC.

This clonotype was seen more than once but under ten times. CDR3 sequence reads: CASSFPTAPKENTEAFF. As DNA, the CDR3 is TGTGCCAGCAGTTTTCCTACTGCCCCCAAAGAGAACACTGAAGCTTTCTTT. V usage is TRBV28 and J usage is TRBJ1-1; D remains unclear. Germline assignment: CDR1 MDHEN and CDR2 SYDVKM. Deletions cut 3 bases from V and 1 base from J, with 18 bases between. CDR3 size: 17 residues. Looking up the rest from reference TRBV28 and TRBJ1-1 gives the full variable domain: DVKVTQSSRYLVKRTGEKVFLECVQDMDHENMFWYRQDPGLGLRLIYFSYDVKMKEKGDIPEGYSVSREKKERFSLILESASTNQTSMYLCASSFPTAPKENTEAFFGQGTRLTVV.

This clonotype was detected a few times. The chain has TRBV5-1 and TRBJ1-1; D is uncertain. This CDR3 region has 14 residues. The germline V and J ends were trimmed by 1 base and 6 bases, with 13 bases remaining between them. Germline values: CDR1 SGHRS, CDR2 YFSETQ. In nucleotides, the CDR3 is TGCGCCAGCAGCTTGTCTGGTGACGGTTCTGAAGCTTTCTTT. It specifies CASSLSGDGSEAFF.

This clonotype appeared many times. V is TRBV28 and J is TRBJ2-3; D is uncertain. V was clipped by 2 bases and J by 3 bases, with 15 bases between them. Germline V CDR1 and CDR2: MDHEN, SYDVKM. The CDR3 extends over 16 amino acids. The CDR3 protein is CASSLRVMHSTDTQYF. The CDR3, as DNA: TGTGCCAGCAGTTTACGGGTTATGCATTCTACAGATACGCAGTATTTT.

This clonotype has ten or more counts. The chain has TRBV7-8 and TRBJ1-2; TRBD1 matches 9 bases. J was trimmed by 4 bases and V by 5 bases; bases with no gene match: 8. The CDR3 contains 15 residues. Germline CDR1 and CDR2: SGHVS and FQNEAQ. For the CDR3, the DNA is TGTGCCAGCAGCCCGAGAAGGGACAGGGTCTATGGCTACACCTTC. This gives the protein CASSPRRDRVYGYTF.

Many counts were recorded for this clonotype. The chain joins TRBV7-2 to TRBJ1-2; 9 bases match TRBD1. The length of the CDR3 is 14 residues. The ends lost 6 bases at V and 4 bases at J; junction bases unmatched: 6. Germline V gene lookup returns CDR1 SGHTA and CDR2 FQGNSA. The CDR3 sequence is CASSRDRASYGYTF. The CDR3 region has the DNA TGTGCCAGCAGTCGGGACAGGGCAAGCTATGGCTACACCTTC.

This clonotype has a count of ten or more. The chain links TRBV2 to TRBJ2-2; 8 bases match TRBD2. This CDR3 comprises 15 residues. In germline, CDR1 is SNHLY, CDR2 FYNNEI. J was trimmed by 3 bases and V by 1 base; bases with no gene match: 1. The DNA of the CDR3 is TGTGCCAGCAGTGAAGGCGGGGGGTACACCGGGGAGCTGTTTTTT. It translates to CASSEGGGYTGELFF.

This clonotype was recorded at least ten times. V and J are TRBV7-8 and TRBJ1-6; D may be TRBD1 (5 bases). V lost 1 base to trimming and J lost 6 bases, with 13 bases between them. Germline V CDR1 and CDR2: SGHVS, FQNEAQ. This CDR3 comprises 16 residues. The CDR3: CASSLGQPRGNSPLHF. CDR3 DNA: TGTGCCAGCAGCTTAGGGCAGCCTAGGGGTAATTCACCCCTCCACTTT.

The chain joins TRBV10-3 to TRBJ2-5; TRBD2 might be the D (6 bases). The V gene lost 0 bases and the J gene lost 1 base, with 9 bases spanning the gap. Germline CDR1 ENHRY, CDR2 SYGVKD. The CDR3 is 15 residues long. Here the CDR3 DNA reads TGTGCCATCAGTGAGTCTGGGGGGTCCCAAGAGACCCAGTACTTC. Residues: CAISESGGSQETQYF.

The J gene is TRBJ2-3, the V gene TRBV6-6; possibly TRBD2 for D (6 bases). This CDR3 is built from 16 residues. V lost 0 bases and J lost 0, with 10 bases in between. Germline CDR1 and CDR2: MNHNY and SVGAGI (reference sequence). The CDR3 sequence: CASSYSTSLSTDTQYF. CDR3 bases: TGTGCCAGCAGTTACTCGACTAGTTTAAGCACAGATACGCAGTATTTT.

This clonotype was observed many times. This chain links TRBV5-4 with TRBJ1-2, with D unresolved. From germline, CDR1 is SGHNT and CDR2 YYREEE (reference sequence). The CDR3 has 13 residues. V shed 9 bases and J shed 6 bases, with 18 bases lying between them. The CDR3 sequence is CATAVDPRDGYTF. CDR3 in DNA: TGTGCCACCGCCGTAGACCCACGAGATGGCTACACCTTC.

This clonotype was seen at least ten times. The genes are TRBV7-2 and TRBJ2-3; 14 bases agree with TRBD2. The CDR3 length is 15 residues. Germline values: CDR1 SGHTA, CDR2 FQGNSA. The V and J ends lost 6 bases and 12 bases, in that order; junction bases with no gene match: 11. The CDR3 is CASRPGLAGARRQYF. DNA of the CDR3: TGTGCCAGCAGGCCGGGACTAGCGGGGGCCCGCCGCCAGTATTTT.

This clonotype appeared many times. This chain joins TRBV29-1 and TRBJ1-2; D possibly corresponds to TRBD1 (5 bases). V gave up 7 bases and J gave up 8 bases, with 8 bases separating them. CDR1 and CDR2 (germline): SQVTM, ANQGSEA. This CDR3 region has 9 residues. This CDR3 is CSGDDGYTF. The CDR3 nucleotides are TGCAGCGGGGACGACGGCTACACCTTC.

There are many counts of this clonotype. The V call is TRBV7-2, the J call TRBJ1-6; D ambiguous. Germline CDR1 and CDR2: SGHTA and FQGNSA. Trimming removed 0 bases from V and 6 bases from J, with 9 bases in between. The CDR3 length is 15 residues. CDR3 region: CASSLALGTNSPLHF. In DNA, the CDR3 is TGTGCCAGCAGCTTAGCGCTGGGCACTAATTCACCCCTCCACTTT.

This clonotype was recorded at least ten times. The CDR3 loop is CASSSTWQGADGPSGANVLTF. The CDR3, as DNA: TGTGCCAGCAGCTCCACTTGGCAGGGGGCGGATGGGCCCTCTGGGGCCAACGTCCTGACTTTC. The rearrangement joins TRBV7-6 to TRBJ2-6, with 8 bases that match TRBD1. The CDR3 has 21 residues. J lost 0 bases, V lost 4 bases, and 17 bases had no gene match. Germline lookup yields CDR1 SGHVS and CDR2 FNYEAQ.

Ten or more counts support this clonotype. The chain has TRBV7-2 and TRBJ2-1, with 12 bases identical to TRBD2. The CDR3 consists of 16 residues. In germline, CDR1 is SGHTA, CDR2 FQGNSA. The V and J ends lost 4 bases and 9 bases, in that order; junction bases with no gene match: 10. The CDR3: CASSSASGGAHGEQFF. The DNA for the CDR3 is TGTGCCAGCAGCTCCGCTAGCGGGGGGGCTCATGGTGAGCAGTTCTTC.

This clonotype was seen more than once but under ten times. The chain carries TRBV20-1 and TRBJ2-5; 7 nucleotides line up with TRBD1. This CDR3 comprises 15 residues. Unmatched junction bases numbered 10, after V lost 4 bases and J lost 2 bases. CDR1 is DFQATT, CDR2 SNEGSKA, per germline (reference sequence). The CDR3 coding sequence is TGCAGTGCTACCACCGGGACAGAGATACAAGAGACCCAGTACTTC. Its protein is CSATTGTEIQETQYF.

The J gene is TRBJ1-2, the V gene TRBV12-3 or TRBV12-4; D ambiguous. The V gene lost 2 bases and the J gene lost 4 bases, with 8 bases spanning the gap. This CDR3 contains 13 residues. The chain's CDR3 is CASSLRDGYGYTF. The CDR3 nucleotides are TGTGCCAGCAGTTTAAGGGATGGCTATGGCTACACCTTC.

This clonotype was detected many times. V is TRBV6-6 and J is TRBJ2-3, with a tentative D call TRBD2 (6 bases). This CDR3 has 12 amino acids. The ends were cut back, 8 bases at V and 10 bases at J, with 16 bases in the middle. Germline V gene sequence: CDR1 MNHNY, CDR2 SVGAGI (reference sequence). DNA for the CDR3: TGTGCCAGCCTTAACGGGGGACGGGCGCAGTATTTT. It yields the protein CASLNGGRAQYF.

This clonotype has at least ten counts. CDR3 DNA sequence: TGTGCCAGCAGCTTATTCCTCCCGGGGTTTGAAACCTACGAGCAGTACTTC. Protein product: CASSLFLPGFETYEQYF. The chain joins TRBV7-9 to TRBJ2-7; D is possibly TRBD2 (5 bases). V dropped 2 bases and J dropped 2 bases, with 19 bases sitting between them. There are 17 residues in the CDR3. Germline V gives CDR1 SEHNR, CDR2 FQNEAQ (reference sequence).

This clonotype was recorded many times. The chain recombines TRBV2 with TRBJ1-2; 8 positions agree with TRBD1. CDR1 is SNHLY, CDR2 FYNNEI, per germline. The CDR3 spans 14 residues. The V segment lost 9 bases and the J segment 2 bases; nucleotides outside the gene matches: 8. The CDR3 nucleotides are TGTGCCAGGGAGGACAGGGCAGACAACTATGGCTACACCTTC. Encoded protein: CAREDRADNYGYTF.

This clonotype appeared many times. The chain has TRBV14 and TRBJ2-7; D is possibly TRBD2 (6 bases). V was shortened by 4 bases and J by 3 bases, with 13 bases between the two germline ends. CDR3 size: 14 residues. Germline loops: CDR1 SGHDN, CDR2 FVKESK. The CDR3 region is CASSLRRGSYEQYF. The CDR3 region has the DNA TGTGCCAGCAGCCTGAGGAGGGGCAGCTACGAGCAGTACTTC.

The chain combines TRBV29-1 with TRBJ2-6; the match to TRBD1 covers 8 bases. CDR3 length: 18 amino acids. V trimming: 3 bases; J trimming: 0 bases; junction bases outside the gene matches: 10. Germline V gene sequence: CDR1 SQVTM, CDR2 ANQGSEA. In nucleotides, the CDR3 is TGCAGCGTTGATAGCGGACAGGGAGATTTCTCTGGGGCCAACGTCCTGACTTTC. As protein: CSVDSGQGDFSGANVLTF.

There are many counts of this clonotype. This rearrangement joins TRBV20-1 to TRBJ2-6, with D tentatively TRBD1 (6 bases). This CDR3 has 18 residues. Germline V gene sequence: CDR1 DFQATT, CDR2 SNEGSKA (reference sequence). Between the trimmed V and J ends, which lost 6 bases and 4 bases, there was a span of 25 bases. In nucleotides, the CDR3 is TGCAGTGCCCCCACCCCCTTGTCTCGGACAGCGGGGGCCAACGTCCTGACTTTC. This encodes CSAPTPLSRTAGANVLTF.

This clonotype showed up many times. This sequence joins TRBV6-5 and TRBJ2-5; D unclear. The CDR3 is 14 residues long. V lost 2 bases and J lost 1, with 8 bases in between. The germline V gene encodes CDR1 MNHEY and CDR2 SVGAGI. CDR3 in DNA: TGTGCCAGCAGTTACGGGCGGATCCAAGAGACCCAGTACTTC. Protein product: CASSYGRIQETQYF.

This clonotype showed up many times. This chain connects TRBV7-8 to TRBJ2-3; D possibly corresponds to TRBD2 (5 bases). Trimming pared 5 bases from V and 4 bases from J, leaving 16 bases between. This CDR3 contains 15 residues. Germline V gives CDR1 SGHVS, CDR2 FQNEAQ. The CDR3 DNA is TGTGCCAGCAGCCGCGACGGGGTAGTCTCAGATACGCAGTATTTT. As protein: CASSRDGVVSDTQYF.

A few counts support this clonotype. This chain joins TRBV5-6 and TRBJ2-7, with TRBD1 matching 7 bases. Germline assignment: CDR1 SGHDT and CDR2 YYEEEE. The CDR3 totals 15 residues. Trimming removed 3 bases from V and 1 base from J; junction bases left unmatched: 7. DNA of the CDR3: TGTGCCAGCAGCTCCAGGGACAGCAGATCCTACGAGCAGTACTTC. Translating it yields CASSSRDSRSYEQYF.

Many counts were recorded for this clonotype. J is TRBJ2-7 and V is TRBV7-2; 9 bases match TRBD2. This CDR3 is built from 15 residues. The J segment lost 0 bases and the V segment lost 2 bases, leaving 2 bases of the junction unmatched. From germline, CDR1 is SGHTA and CDR2 FQGNSA. As DNA, the CDR3 is TGTGCCAGCAGCTTACGGCGGGGGGGCTCCTACGAGCAGTACTTC. Its translation is CASSLRRGGSYEQYF.

V is TRBV29-1 and J is TRBJ1-3; D not certain. Germline CDR1 SQVTM, CDR2 ANQGSEA. Trimming stripped 5 bases from V and 0 bases from J, with 14 bases between. This CDR3 comprises 15 residues. The CDR3 region is CSVFPDTCSGNTIYF. In DNA, the CDR3 is TGCAGCGTTTTCCCCGACACCTGCTCTGGAAACACCATATATTTT. Full variable domain (outside the CDR3, taken from reference TRBV29-1 and TRBJ1-3): SAVISQKPSRDICQRGTSLTIQCQVDSQVTMMFWYRQQPGQSLTLIATANQGSEATYESGFVIDKFPISRPNLTFSTLTVSNMSPEDSSIYLCSVFPDTCSGNTIYFGEGSWLTVV.

In this sample, this clonotype turned up many times. The chain couples TRBV7-2 to TRBJ2-7; D might be TRBD2 (6 bases). The CDR3 runs to 14 residues. V was pared by 3 bases and J by 3 bases, with 12 bases between. Germline V gives CDR1 SGHTA, CDR2 FQGNSA. In DNA, the CDR3 is TGTGCCAGCAGCTTTATGCGGGGCGACTACGAGCAGTACTTC. It yields the protein CASSFMRGDYEQYF.

This clonotype has only a few counts. The V and J genes are TRBV7-4 and TRBJ2-5; D is ambiguous. Trimming stripped 3 bases from V and 4 bases from J, with 12 bases between. This CDR3 contains 14 residues. Germline V gene sequence: CDR1 SGHVT, CDR2 SQSDAQ. CDR3 nucleotides: TGTGCCAGCAGCTTTGGCGGCCCCCCAGAGACCCAGTACTTC. Its translation: CASSFGGPPETQYF.